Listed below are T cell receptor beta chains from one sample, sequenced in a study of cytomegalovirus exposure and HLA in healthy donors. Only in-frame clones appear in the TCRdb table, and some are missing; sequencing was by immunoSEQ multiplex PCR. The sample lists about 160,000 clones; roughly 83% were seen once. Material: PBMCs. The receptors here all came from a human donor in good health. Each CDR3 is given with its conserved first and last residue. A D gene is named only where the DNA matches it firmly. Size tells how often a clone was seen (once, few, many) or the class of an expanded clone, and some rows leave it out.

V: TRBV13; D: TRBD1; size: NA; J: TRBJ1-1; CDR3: CASSLTGGVDAEAFF; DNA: TGTGCCAGCAGCTTAACAGGGGGCGTGGACGCTGAAGCTTTCTTT
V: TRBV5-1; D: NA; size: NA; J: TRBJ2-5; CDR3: CASSFPGQETQYF; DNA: TGCGCCAGCAGCTTCCCGGGCCAAGAGACCCAGTACTTC
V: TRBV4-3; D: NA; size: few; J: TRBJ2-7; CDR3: CASSQDATSSYEQYF; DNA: TGCGCCAGCAGCCAGGATGCGACTAGCTCCTACGAGCAGTACTTC
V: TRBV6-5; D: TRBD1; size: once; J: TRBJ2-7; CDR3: CASSRSGTGAVEQYF; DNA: TGTGCCAGCAGTAGGTCCGGGACAGGGGCGGTCGAGCAGTACTTC
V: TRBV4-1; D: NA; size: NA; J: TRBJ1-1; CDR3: CASSQVFPQRTDPWGAFF; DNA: TGCGCCAGCAGCCAAGTTTTCCCCCAACGGACAGACCCTTGGGGGGCTTTCTTT
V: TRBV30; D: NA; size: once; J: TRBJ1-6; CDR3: CAYRQARMGSPLHF; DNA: TGTGCCTACCGGCAGGCTCGAATGGGTTCACCCCTCCACTTT
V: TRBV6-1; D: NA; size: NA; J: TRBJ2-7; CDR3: CASREGGNRGEQYF; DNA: TGTGCCAGCAGGGAGGGTGGGAATCGGGGCGAGCAGTACTTC
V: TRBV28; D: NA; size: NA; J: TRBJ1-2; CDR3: CASSQYLHPGGYTF; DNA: TGTGCCAGCAGTCAATATCTCCACCCGGGGGGCTACACCTTC
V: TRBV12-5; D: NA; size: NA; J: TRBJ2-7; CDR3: CASALDSFAYEQYF; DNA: TGTGCTAGTGCCCTGGACAGTTTTGCCTACGAGCAGTACTTC
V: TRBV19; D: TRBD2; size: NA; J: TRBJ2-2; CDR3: CASSAGGGRGTGELFF; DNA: TGTGCCAGTAGCGCGGGCGGGGGGCGCGGCACCGGGGAGCTGTTTTTT
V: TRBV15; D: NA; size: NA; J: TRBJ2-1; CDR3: CATSRDVSTQSEQFF; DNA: TGTGCCACCAGCAGAGATGTGTCCACACAATCTGAGCAGTTCTTC
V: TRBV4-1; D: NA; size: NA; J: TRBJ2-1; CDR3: CASSPDSTGEQFF; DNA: TGCGCCAGCAGCCCAGACTCGACGGGTGAGCAGTTCTTC
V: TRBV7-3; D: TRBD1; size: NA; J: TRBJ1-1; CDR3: CASSKDRYAAEAFF; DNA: TGTGCCAGCAGCAAGGACAGGTACGCGGCTGAAGCTTTCTTT
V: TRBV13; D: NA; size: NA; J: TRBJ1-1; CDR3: CASSLKVSGYTEAFF; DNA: TGTGCCAGCAGCTTAAAGGTTTCGGGGTACACTGAAGCTTTCTTT